The sequence of this T cell receptor (beta chain) was determined in a study of shared T cell receptors in the human thymus. Clones were sequenced by immunoSEQ multiplex PCR, and TCRdb holds only the in-frame ones, with some missing. The table shows approximately 400,000 clones, with over 90% occurring only once. The germline gives CDR1 LNHDA, CDR2 SQIVND (reference sequence). CDR3 size: 15 residues. Trimming cost V 5 bases and J 6 bases, with 17 bases left between them. This clone was seen only a few times. Sequenced material: thymocytes. The clonotype was recovered from a human donor. The chain has TRBV19 and TRBJ2-1, with TRBD2 as a possible D gene (6 bases). The CDR3 region has the DNA TGTGCCAGTAGTCCTAAGACTAGGTCTAGCAATGAGCAGTTCTTC. The encoded protein is CASSPKTRSSNEQFF.